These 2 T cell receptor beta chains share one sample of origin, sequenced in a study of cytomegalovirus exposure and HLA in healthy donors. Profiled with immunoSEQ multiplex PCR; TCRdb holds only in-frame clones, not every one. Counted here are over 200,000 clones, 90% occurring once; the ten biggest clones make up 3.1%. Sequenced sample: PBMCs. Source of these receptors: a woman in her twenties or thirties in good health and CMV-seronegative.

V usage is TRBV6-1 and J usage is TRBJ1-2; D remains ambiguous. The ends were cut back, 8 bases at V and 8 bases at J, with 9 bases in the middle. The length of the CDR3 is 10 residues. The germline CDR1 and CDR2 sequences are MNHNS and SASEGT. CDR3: CASSVYGYTF. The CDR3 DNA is TGTGCCAGCTCTGTGTACGGCTACACCTTC.

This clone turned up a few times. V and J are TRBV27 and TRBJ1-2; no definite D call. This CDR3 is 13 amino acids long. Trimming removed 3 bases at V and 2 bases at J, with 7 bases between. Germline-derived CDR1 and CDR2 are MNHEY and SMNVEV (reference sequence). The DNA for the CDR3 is TGTGCCAGCAGTTTTTCGGGGAACTATGGCTACACCTTC. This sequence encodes CASSFSGNYGYTF.